This T cell receptor (beta chain) derives from a study of T cell repertoires in cytomegalovirus infection. Study-wide results and limits: It was HLA-C-restricted CMV-specific TCR beta clonotypes that dominated the response ex vivo.

This clonotype was counted many times. Its antigen is as yet unknown. MiXCR was run by TCRdb on the reads, yielding one entry per CDR3 protein. The sample contains hundreds of thousands of distinct CDR3 sequences, 18% of which appear only once. V lost 6 bases to trimming and J lost 3 bases, with 15 bases between them. Looked up from germline, CDR1 is MDHEN and CDR2 is SYDVKM. CDR3 size: 14 residues. The clonotype comes from a human donor in good health (CMV status not recorded). Some clones in this sample may be carry-over from other donors' samples. The rearrangement joins TRBV28 to TRBJ2-7; the D is unclear. Sequencing was done on a sample of PBMCs. Written as DNA, the CDR3 is TGTGCCAGCAGCCCCGCCAGCGTTGGCTACGAGCAGTACTTC. Protein product: CASSPASVGYEQYF. Drawing the rest from reference TRBV28 and TRBJ2-7, the complete variable domain is DVKVTQSSRYLVKRTGEKVFLECVQDMDHENMFWYRQDPGLGLRLIYFSYDVKMKEKGDIPEGYSVSREKKERFSLILESASTNQTSMYLCASSPASVGYEQYFGPGTRLTVT.